Sequencing of this T cell receptor beta chain was carried out in a study of blood T cell repertoires in COVID-19. Measured with immunoSEQ multiplex PCR; TCRdb has only the in-frame clones, and not every one. The data hold about 150,000 clones, with around 84% observed a single time. Germline CDR1 reads SEHNR; CDR2 reads FQNEAQ (reference sequence). V lost 5 bases and J lost 2; bases outside the gene matches: 4. The CDR3 has 15 residues. The chain links TRBV7-9 to TRBJ2-3, with TRBD1 identical over 10 bases. The sequencing input was peripheral blood. This sequence was found in an elderly man with acute or convalescent COVID-19. The CDR3 sequence is CASSLGQGYTDTQYF. The CDR3 region has the DNA TGTGCCAGCAGCCTGGGACAGGGGTACACAGATACGCAGTATTTT.